This T cell receptor (beta chain) was documented in a study of shared clonotypes between healthy human individuals. Study-wide points: Relative to their counterparts shared across all four donors, non-shared clonotypes exhibited diminished generation probabilities. Measured sharing among donors was expected to vary with sequencing depth.

Roughly 33,000 T cell genomes, or around 0.2 ug DNA, went into the sorted-subset replicate PCRs. Method: immunoSEQ multiplex PCR; TCRdb's copy keeps in-frame clones and lacks some. The sample gives 800,000 to 1,200,000 clones, 70% to 80% of which show up once; under 0.65% is in the top ten. A remark on this clone: Its antigen is unidentified. Other DNA sequences in the sample encode the same CDR3.

Researchers partitioned CD4+ cells into CD45RA+ naive and CD45RA-negative memory subsets. Germline-derived CDR1 and CDR2 are SGHRS and YFSETQ. V lost 4 bases, J lost 0 bases, and 5 bases lay in between. The CDR3 contains 13 residues. The V and J genes are TRBV5-1 and TRBJ2-1; D ambiguous. The clonotype originates from a man between 18 and 35 years old in good health. Some clones in this sample may be carry-over from other donors' samples. Sequenced sample: memory CD4+ T cells from PBMCs. Subset given: CD45RA-negative fraction. The CDR3 loop reads CASSPLSYNEQFF. The CDR3 bases are TGCGCCAGCAGCCCTCTCTCCTACAATGAGCAGTTCTTC.